This T cell receptor beta chain is drawn from a study of cytomegalovirus exposure and HLA in healthy donors. Overall study results and limits: Accounts indicate the classifier identified cytomegalovirus status with strong specificity and sensitivity. The study put 150 or so TCR beta chains on its list as cytomegalovirus-associated.

Use of 60 Vbeta and 13 Jbeta primers characterized the PCR. Generated by immunoSEQ multiplex PCR, the TCRdb table keeps only in-frame clones and is missing some. The profile shows 120,000 or so clones, 79% of them singletons. Germline V lookup: CDR1 SGDLS, CDR2 YYNGEE. The ends were cut back, 0 bases at V and 6 bases at J, with 13 bases in the middle. This CDR3 is 14 amino acids long. About this clone itself: Its antigen is not identified. Other DNA sequences in this specimen translate into the identical CDR3.

The V gene is TRBV9, the J gene TRBJ2-7, with no clear D. Sequencing was done on a sample of PBMCs. This clonotype was sampled from a man aged 30 to 39 in good health and CMV-seropositive. The CDR3 loop reads CASSVGVSLPEQYF. Written as DNA, the CDR3 is TGTGCCAGCAGCGTAGGCGTTAGCCTCCCCGAGCAGTACTTC.